This TCR beta chain stems from a study of blood T cells in healthy people across ages. Losses at the gene ends were 2 bases for V and 1 base for J; bases not matched to a gene: 12. This CDR3 contains 18 residues. Germline CDR1 SGHVS, CDR2 FQNEAQ. A J-beta primer mix and a sample-barcoded 5' primer were used in a second PCR of roughly 6 to 12 cycles. TCRdb processed the 5' RACE reads anew with MiXCR; each CDR3 protein has one entry. The sample lists 790,000 or so distinct CDR3 sequences, around three fifths occurring once. This sequence joins TRBV7-8 and TRBJ1-2; 8 nucleotides line up with TRBD1. The TCR was taken from a middle-aged man in good health. Sequenced sample: blood. DNA of the CDR3: TGTGCCAGCAGCTTACCAGGGACAGGTTCCCCGAGTAACTATGGCTACACCTTC. It translates to CASSLPGTGSPSNYGYTF. Filled out from reference TRBV7-8 and TRBJ1-2, the complete variable domain reads GAGVSQSPRYKVAKRGQDVALRCDPISGHVSLFWYQQALGQGPEFLTYFQNEAQLDKSGLPSDRFFAERPEGSVSTLKIQRTQQEDSAVYLCASSLPGTGSPSNYGYTFGSGTRLTVV.